This T cell receptor (beta chain) stems from a study of siplizumab effects on memory and regulatory T cells. The protocol was immunoSEQ multiplex PCR, while the TCRdb copy is restricted to in-frame clones and leaves out a portion. Altogether approximately 100,000 clones are present, 80% to 95% being singletons, with the ten largest covering over 0.15%. The V gene's germline CDR1 is MNHNY and CDR2 SVGAGI (reference sequence). The CDR3 loop spans 13 amino acids. The V end was cut by 6 bases, the J end by 4 bases, with 12 bases between. This receptor was taken from a human donor in good health. This chain links TRBV6-6 with TRBJ1-2; D unresolved. Sequenced sample: non-Treg CD4+ T cells sorted from blood. The CDR3 loop reads CASRSIELYGYTF. CDR3 coding DNA: TGTGCCAGCAGGTCGATTGAGCTCTATGGCTACACCTTC.